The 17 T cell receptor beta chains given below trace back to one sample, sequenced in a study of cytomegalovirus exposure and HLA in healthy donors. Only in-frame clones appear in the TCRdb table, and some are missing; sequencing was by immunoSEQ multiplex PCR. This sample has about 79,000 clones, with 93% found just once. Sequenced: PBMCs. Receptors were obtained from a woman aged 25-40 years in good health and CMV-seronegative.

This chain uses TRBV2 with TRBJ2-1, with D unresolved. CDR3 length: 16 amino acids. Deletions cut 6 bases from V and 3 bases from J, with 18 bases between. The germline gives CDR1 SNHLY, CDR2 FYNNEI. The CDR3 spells CASSKQQSQSYNEQFF. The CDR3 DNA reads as TGTGCCAGCAGCAAACAACAATCACAGAGCTACAATGAGCAGTTCTTC.

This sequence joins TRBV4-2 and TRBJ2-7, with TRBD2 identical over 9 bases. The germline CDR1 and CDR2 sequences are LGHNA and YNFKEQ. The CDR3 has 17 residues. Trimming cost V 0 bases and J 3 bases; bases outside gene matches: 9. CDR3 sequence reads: CASSQEARSGSLYEQYF. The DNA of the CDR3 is TGTGCCAGCAGCCAAGAAGCCCGTAGCGGGAGTCTCTACGAGCAGTACTTC.

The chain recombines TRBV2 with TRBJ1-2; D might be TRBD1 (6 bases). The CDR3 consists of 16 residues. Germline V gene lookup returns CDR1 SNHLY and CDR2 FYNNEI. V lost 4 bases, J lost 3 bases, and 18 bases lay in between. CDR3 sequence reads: CASSADQGRVYYGYTF. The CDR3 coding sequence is TGTGCCAGCAGTGCTGACCAGGGGAGGGTGTACTATGGCTACACCTTC. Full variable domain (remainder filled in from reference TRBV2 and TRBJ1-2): EPEVTQTPSHQVTQMGQEVILRCVPISNHLYFYWYRQILGQKVEFLVSFYNNEISEKSEIFDDQFSVERPDGSNFTLKIRSTKLEDSAMYFCASSADQGRVYYGYTFGSGTRLTVV.

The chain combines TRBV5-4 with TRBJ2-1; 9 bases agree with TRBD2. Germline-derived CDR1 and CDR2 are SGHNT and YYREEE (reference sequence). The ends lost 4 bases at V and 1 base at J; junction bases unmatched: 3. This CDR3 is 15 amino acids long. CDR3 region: CASSTGLASYNEQFF. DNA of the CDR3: TGTGCCAGCAGCACGGGACTAGCTTCCTACAATGAGCAGTTCTTC.

CDR3 bases: TGTGCCAGCAGTTTATCCGGGACAGGGGATGAGACCCTCCACTTT. This codes for CASSLSGTGDETLHF. This chain uses TRBV28 with TRBJ1-6; 10 bases agree with TRBD1. The germline V gene encodes CDR1 MDHEN and CDR2 SYDVKM. There are 15 residues in the CDR3. Trimming took 1 base from V and 14 from J; bases not matched to a gene: 8.

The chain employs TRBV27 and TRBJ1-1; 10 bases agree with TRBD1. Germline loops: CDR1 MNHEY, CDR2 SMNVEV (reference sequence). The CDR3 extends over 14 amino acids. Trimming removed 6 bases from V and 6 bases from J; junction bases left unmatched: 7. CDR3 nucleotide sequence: TGTGCCAGCAGGCTCGACAGGGGGCCTTCTGAAGCTTTCTTT. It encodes CASRLDRGPSEAFF.

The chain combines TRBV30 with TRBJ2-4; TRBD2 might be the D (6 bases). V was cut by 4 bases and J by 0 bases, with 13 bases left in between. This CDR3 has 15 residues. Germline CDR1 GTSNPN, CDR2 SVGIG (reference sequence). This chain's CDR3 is CAWTKEGLAKNIQYF. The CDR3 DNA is TGTGCCTGGACCAAGGAGGGCTTAGCCAAAAACATTCAGTACTTC. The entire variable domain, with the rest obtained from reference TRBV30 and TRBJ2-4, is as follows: SQTIHQWPATLVQPVGSPLSLECTVEGTSNPNLYWYRQAAGRGLQLLFYSVGIGQISSEVPQNLSASRPQDRQFILSSKKLLLSDSGFYLCAWTKEGLAKNIQYFGAGTRLSVL.

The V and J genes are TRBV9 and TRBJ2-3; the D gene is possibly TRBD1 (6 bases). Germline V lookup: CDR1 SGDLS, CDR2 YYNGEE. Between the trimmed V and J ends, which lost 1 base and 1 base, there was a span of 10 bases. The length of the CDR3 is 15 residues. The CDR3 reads CASSVSGARTDTQYF. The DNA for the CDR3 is TGTGCCAGCAGCGTATCAGGGGCGCGCACAGATACGCAGTATTTT. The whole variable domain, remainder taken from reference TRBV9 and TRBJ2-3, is DSGVTQTPKHLITATGQRVTLRCSPRSGDLSVYWYQQSLDQGLQFLIQYYNGEERAKGNILERFSAQQFPDLHSELNLSSLELGDSALYFCASSVSGARTDTQYFGPGTRLTVL.

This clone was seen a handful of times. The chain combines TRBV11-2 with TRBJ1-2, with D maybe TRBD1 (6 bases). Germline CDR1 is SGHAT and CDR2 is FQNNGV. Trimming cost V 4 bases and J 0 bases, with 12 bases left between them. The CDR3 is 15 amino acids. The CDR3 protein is CASSSLNRANYGYTF. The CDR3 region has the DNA TGTGCCAGCAGCTCCCTAAACAGGGCTAACTATGGCTACACCTTC.

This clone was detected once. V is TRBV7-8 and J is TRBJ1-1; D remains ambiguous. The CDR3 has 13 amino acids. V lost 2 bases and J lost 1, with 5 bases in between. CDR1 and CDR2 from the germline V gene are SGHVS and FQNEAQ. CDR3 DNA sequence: TGTGCCAGCAGCTTACGTCCGAACACTGAAGCTTTCTTT. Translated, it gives CASSLRPNTEAFF.

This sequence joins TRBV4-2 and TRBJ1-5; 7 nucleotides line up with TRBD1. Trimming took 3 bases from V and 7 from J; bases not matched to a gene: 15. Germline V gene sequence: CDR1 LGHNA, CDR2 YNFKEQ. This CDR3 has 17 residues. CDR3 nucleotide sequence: TGTGCCAGCAGCCATGGTATAGCCGACAGGGTAGACCAGCCCCAGCATTTT. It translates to CASSHGIADRVDQPQHF.

The CDR3 region has the DNA TGTGCCAGCACCAGGGGGGTCACAGATACGCAGTATTTT. Protein product: CASTRGVTDTQYF. The V gene is TRBV27, the J gene TRBJ2-3; possibly TRBD1 for D (7 bases). Germline CDR1 is MNHEY and CDR2 is SMNVEV (reference sequence). Trimming removed 7 bases at V and 2 bases at J, with 10 bases between. The length of the CDR3 is 13 residues.

DNA of the CDR3: TGTGCCAGCAGGGAAACAGGGGACGCTAACTATGGCTACACCTTC. Translating gives CASRETGDANYGYTF. This chain connects TRBV6-1 to TRBJ1-2; 7 nucleotides align to TRBD1. Germline assignment: CDR1 MNHNS and CDR2 SASEGT. The CDR3 spans 15 residues. V lost 6 bases to trimming and J lost 0 bases; unmatched junction nucleotides: 7.

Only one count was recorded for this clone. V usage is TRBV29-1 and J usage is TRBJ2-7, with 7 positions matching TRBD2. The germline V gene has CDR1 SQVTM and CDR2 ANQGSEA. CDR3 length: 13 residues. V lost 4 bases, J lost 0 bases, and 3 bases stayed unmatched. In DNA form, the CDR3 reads TGCAGCGTTGCCGGGGGGAGCTCCTACGAGCAGTACTTC. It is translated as CSVAGGSSYEQYF.

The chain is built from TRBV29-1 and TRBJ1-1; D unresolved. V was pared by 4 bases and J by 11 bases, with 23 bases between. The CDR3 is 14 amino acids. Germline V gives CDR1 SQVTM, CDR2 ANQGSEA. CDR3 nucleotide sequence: TGCAGCGTTGCTTCCCCCGGAGTCGACCCTCCTGCTTTCTTT. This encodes CSVASPGVDPPAFF.

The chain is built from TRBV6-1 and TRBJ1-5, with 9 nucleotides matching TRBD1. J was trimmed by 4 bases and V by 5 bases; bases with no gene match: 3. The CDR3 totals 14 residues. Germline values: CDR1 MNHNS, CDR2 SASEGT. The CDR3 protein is CASSTGTGNQPQHF. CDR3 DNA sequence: TGTGCCAGCAGTACCGGGACAGGGAATCAGCCCCAGCATTTT.

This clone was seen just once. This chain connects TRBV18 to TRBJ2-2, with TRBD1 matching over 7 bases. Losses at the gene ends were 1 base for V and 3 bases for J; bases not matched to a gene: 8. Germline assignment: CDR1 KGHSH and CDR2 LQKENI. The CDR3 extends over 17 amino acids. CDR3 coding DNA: TGTGCCAGCTCACCACGCAACAGGGGACGGGACACCGGGGAGCTGTTTTTT. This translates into CASSPRNRGRDTGELFF.